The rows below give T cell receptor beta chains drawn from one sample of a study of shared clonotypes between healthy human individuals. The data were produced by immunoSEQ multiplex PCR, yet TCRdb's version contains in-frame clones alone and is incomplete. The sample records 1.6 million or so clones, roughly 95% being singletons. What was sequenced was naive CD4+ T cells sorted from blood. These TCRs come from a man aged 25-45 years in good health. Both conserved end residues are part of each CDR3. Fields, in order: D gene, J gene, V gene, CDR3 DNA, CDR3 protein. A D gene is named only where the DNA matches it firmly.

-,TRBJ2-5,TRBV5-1,TGCGCCAGCAGCTTAAACCCGGGACATCTTGCGGAGGAGACCCAGTACTTC,CASSLNPGHLAEETQYF
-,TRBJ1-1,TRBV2,TGTGCCAGCAGTGAATATGAGAGGTATAACACTGAAGCTTTCTTT,CASSEYERYNTEAFF
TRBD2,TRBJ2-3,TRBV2,TGTGCCAGCAGAGATAGCGGGAGGGCCTTCCACACAGATACGCAGTATTTT,CASRDSGRAFHTDTQYF
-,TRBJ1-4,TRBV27,TGTGCCAGCAGTCGCACTAATGAAAAACTGTTTTTT,CASSRTNEKLFF
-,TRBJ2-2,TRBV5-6,TGTGCCAGCAGCTCCTATCCGGTTCAACCGGCCGGGGAGCTGTTTTTT,CASSSYPVQPAGELFF
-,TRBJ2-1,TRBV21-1,TGTGCCAACCTTTACGGTCGGGTGCAGTTCTTC,CANLYGRVQFF
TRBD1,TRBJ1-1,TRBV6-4,TGTGCCAGCAGTCTACAGGGGTCCACTGAAGCTTTCTTT,CASSLQGSTEAFF
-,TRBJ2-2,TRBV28,TGTGCCAGCAGTGGGGTGTCCGTGGGGGAGCTGTTTTTT,CASSGVSVGELFF
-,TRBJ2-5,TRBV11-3,TGTGCCAGCAGCTTAGGGTGGCAAGAGACCCAGTACTTC,CASSLGWQETQYF
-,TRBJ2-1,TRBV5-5,TGTGCCAGCAGCTTGGAATTCGAGCAGTTCTTC,CASSLEFEQFF
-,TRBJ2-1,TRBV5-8,TGTGCCAGCAGCTTGCTCAGGAGGATGGATGAGCAGTTCTTC,CASSLLRRMDEQFF
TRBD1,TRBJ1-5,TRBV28,TGTGCCAGCAGTTTTAGGACAGGGGATGGTAATCAGCCCCAGCATTTT,CASSFRTGDGNQPQHF